The present TCR beta chain was sequenced within a study of shared clonotypes between healthy human individuals. Study at large: Donor composition was a couple of women and three men, aged 18 to 49. Each donor's CD4 naive and CD4 memory cells filled three plates apiece, CD8 naive two, and CD8 memory one.

Clones were read by immunoSEQ multiplex PCR, and TCRdb kept only the in-frame ones, dropping some. In the table there are about 2.4 million clones, 80% to 95% of which are singletons. The CDR3 is made up of 15 amino acids. V lost 9 bases and J 7 bases, leaving 22 bases between the germline ends. Per germline, CDR1 LNHDA and CDR2 SQIVND (reference sequence). This receptor was taken from a man aged 18 to 35 in good health. Some clones in this sample may be carry-over from other donors' samples. Material for sequencing was naive CD4+ T cells from PBMCs. Subset given: CD45RA+ positively selected. The genes are TRBV19 and TRBJ1-5; maybe TRBD1 (5 bases). The CDR3 DNA sequence: TGTGCCAGCAACTCCCAGGGTCCCGGGAGGCAGCCCCAGCATTTT. Amino acid sequence: CASNSQGPGRQPQHF.